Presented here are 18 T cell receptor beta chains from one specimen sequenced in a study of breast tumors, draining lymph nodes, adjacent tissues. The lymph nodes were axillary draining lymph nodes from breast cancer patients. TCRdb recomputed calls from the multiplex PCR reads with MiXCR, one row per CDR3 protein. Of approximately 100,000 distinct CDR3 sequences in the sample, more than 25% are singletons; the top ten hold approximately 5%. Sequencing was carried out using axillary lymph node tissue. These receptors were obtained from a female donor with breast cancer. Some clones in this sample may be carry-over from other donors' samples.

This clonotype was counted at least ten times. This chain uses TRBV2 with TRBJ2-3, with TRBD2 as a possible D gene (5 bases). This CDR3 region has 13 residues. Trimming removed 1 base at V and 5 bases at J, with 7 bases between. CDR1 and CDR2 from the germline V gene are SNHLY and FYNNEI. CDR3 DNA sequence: TGTGCCAGCAGTGAAGGCGGAGGAGATACGCAGTATTTT. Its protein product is CASSEGGGDTQYF.

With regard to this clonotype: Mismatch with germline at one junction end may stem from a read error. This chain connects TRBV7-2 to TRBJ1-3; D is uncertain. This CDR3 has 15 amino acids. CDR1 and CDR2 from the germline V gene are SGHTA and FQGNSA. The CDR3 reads CASSYDGYSGNTIHF. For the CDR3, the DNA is TGTGCGAGCAGCTACGACGGGTACTCTGGAAACACCATACATTTT.

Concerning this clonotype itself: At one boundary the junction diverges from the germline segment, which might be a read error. The DNA of the CDR3 is TGTGCCAGTAGTCGCGGGGTCCAGAACACTGAAGCTCTCTTT. Amino acid sequence: CASSRGVQNTEALF. The chain carries TRBV19 and TRBJ1-1; D is uncertain. Germline assignment: CDR1 LNHDA and CDR2 SQIVND (reference sequence). This CDR3 is built from 14 residues.

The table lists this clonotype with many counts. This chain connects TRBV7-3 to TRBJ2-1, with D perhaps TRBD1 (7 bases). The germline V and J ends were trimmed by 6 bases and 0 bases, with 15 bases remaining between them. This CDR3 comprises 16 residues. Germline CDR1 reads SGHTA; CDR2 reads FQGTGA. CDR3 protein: CASRGGTASSYNEQFF. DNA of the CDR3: TGTGCCAGCAGGGGCGGGACAGCGAGCTCCTACAATGAGCAGTTCTTC.

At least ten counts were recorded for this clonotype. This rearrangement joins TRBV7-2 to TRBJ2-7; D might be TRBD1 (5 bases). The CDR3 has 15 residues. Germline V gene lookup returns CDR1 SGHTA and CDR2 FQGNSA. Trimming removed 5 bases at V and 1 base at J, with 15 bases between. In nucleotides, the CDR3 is TGTGCCAGCAGCACAGGACATTCGCCTTCCTACGAGCAGTACTTC. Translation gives CASSTGHSPSYEQYF.

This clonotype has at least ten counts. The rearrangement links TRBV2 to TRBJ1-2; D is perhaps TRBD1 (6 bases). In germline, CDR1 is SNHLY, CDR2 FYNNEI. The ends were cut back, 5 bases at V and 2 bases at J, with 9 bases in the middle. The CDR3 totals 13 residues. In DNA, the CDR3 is TGTGCCAGCAGTTTGGACAGCAACTATGGCTACACCTTC. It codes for CASSLDSNYGYTF.

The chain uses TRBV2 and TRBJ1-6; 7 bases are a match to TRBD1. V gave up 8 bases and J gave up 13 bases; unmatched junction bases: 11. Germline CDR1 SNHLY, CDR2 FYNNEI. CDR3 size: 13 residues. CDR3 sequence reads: CASGSGGGIPLHF. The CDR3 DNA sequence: TGTGCCAGCGGGTCAGGGGGGGGGATCCCCCTCCACTTT.

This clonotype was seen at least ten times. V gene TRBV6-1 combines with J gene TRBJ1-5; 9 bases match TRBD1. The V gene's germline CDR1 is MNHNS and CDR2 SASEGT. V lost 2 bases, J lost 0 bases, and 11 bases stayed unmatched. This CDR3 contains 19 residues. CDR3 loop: CASSEFVGTGFYSNQPQHF. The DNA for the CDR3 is TGTGCCAGCAGTGAATTTGTCGGGACAGGGTTCTATAGCAATCAGCCCCAGCATTTT.

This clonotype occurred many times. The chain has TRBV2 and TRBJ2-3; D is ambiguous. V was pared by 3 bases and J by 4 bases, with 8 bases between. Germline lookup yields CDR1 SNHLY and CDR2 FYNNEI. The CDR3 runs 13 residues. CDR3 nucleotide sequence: TGTGCCAGCAGTGATATTGGGGCAGATACGCAGTATTTT. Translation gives CASSDIGADTQYF.

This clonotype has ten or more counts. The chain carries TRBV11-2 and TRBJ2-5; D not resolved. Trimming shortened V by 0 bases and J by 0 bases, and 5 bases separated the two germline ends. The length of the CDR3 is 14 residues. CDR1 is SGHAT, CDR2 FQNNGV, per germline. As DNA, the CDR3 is TGTGCCAGCAGCTTAGAGCGGTACCAAGAGACCCAGTACTTC. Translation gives CASSLERYQETQYF. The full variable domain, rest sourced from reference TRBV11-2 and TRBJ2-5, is EAGVAQSPRYKIIEKRQSVAFWCNPISGHATLYWYQQILGQGPKLLIQFQNNGVVDDSQLPKDRFSAERLKGVDSTLKIQPAKLEDSAVYLCASSLERYQETQYFGPGTRLLVL.

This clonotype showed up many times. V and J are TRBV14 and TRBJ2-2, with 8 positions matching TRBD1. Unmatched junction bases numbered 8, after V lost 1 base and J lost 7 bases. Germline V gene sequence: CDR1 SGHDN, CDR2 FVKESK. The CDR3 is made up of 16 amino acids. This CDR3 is CASSQVGQGAYGELFF. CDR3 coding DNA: TGTGCCAGCAGCCAAGTCGGTCAGGGGGCCTACGGGGAGCTGTTTTTT.

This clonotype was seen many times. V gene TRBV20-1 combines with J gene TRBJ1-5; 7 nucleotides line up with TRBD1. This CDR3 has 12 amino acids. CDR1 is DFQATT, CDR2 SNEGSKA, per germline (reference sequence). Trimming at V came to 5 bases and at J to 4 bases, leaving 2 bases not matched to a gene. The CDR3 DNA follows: TGCAGTGCTGCAGGGGGAAATCAGCCCCAGCATTTT. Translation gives CSAAGGNQPQHF.

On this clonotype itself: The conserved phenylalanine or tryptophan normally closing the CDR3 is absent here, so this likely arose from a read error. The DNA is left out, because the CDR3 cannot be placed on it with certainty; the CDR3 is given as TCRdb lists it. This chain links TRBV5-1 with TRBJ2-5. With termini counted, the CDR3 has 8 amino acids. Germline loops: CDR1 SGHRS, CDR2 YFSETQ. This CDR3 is CASSLEPG.

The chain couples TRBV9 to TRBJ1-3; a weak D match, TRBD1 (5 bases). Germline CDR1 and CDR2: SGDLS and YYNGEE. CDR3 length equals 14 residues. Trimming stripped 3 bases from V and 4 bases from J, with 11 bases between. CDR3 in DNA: TGTGCCAGCAGCGAGGGACTGGCCGGAAACACCATATATTTT. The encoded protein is CASSEGLAGNTIYF.

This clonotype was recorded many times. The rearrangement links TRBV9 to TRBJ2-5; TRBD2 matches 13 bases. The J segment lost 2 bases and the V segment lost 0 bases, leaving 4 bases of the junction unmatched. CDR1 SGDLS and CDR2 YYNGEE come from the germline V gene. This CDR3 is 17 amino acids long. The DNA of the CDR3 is TGTGCCAGCAGCGTAGAGGGGACTAGCGGGACTCAAGAGACCCAGTACTTC. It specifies CASSVEGTSGTQETQYF.

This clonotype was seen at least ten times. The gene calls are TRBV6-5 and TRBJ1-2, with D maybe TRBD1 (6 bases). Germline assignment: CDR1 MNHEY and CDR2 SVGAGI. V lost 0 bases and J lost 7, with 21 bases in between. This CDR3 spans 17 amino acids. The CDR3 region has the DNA TGTGCCAGCAGTTACTCGGGGGGGGGCTCCCCCTATTTTGGCTACACCTTC. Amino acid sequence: CASSYSGGGSPYFGYTF.

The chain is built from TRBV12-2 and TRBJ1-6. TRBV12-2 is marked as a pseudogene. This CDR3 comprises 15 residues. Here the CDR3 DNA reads TGTGCAAGTCGCTGTGTTAGGCGGGGACGGCCACCCCTCCACTTT. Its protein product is CASRCVRRGRPPLHF.

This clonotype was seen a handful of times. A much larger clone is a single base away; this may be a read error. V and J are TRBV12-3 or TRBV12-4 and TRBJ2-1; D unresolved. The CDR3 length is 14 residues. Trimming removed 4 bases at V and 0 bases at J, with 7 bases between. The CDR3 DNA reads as TGTGCCAGCAGTTGCGACTTCTCCTACAATGAGCAGTTCTTC. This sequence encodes CASSCDFSYNEQFF.